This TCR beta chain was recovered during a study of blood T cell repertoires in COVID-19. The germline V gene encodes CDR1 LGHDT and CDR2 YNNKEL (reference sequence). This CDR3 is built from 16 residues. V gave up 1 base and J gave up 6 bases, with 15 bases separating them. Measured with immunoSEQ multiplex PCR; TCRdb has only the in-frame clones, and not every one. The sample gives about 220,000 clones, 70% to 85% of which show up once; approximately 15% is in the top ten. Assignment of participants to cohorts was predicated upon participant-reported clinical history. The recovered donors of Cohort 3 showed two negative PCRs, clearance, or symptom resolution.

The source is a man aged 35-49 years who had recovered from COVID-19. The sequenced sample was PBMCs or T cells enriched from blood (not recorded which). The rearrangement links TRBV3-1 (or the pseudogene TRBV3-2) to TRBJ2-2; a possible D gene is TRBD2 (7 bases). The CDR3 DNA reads TGTGCCAGCAGCCAAGGCCTCACAGGGAGGGCCGGGGAGCTGTTTTTT. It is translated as CASSQGLTGRAGELFF.